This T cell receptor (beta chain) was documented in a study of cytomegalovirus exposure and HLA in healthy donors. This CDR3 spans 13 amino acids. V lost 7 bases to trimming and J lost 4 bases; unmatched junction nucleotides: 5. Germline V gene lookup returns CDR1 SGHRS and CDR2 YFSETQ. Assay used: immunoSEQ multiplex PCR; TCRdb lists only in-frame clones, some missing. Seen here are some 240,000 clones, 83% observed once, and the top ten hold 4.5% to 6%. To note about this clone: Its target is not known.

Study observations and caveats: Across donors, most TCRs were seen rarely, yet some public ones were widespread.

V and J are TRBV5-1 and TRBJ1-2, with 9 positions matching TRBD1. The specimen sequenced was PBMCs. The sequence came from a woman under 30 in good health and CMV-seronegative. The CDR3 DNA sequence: TGCGCCAGCGGGGGGACAGGGCTCTATGGCTACACCTTC. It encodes CASGGTGLYGYTF.